This section outlines one T cell receptor beta chain sequence together with its context. Original data processing: Counts of nucleated cells, estimated from reference gene primer amplification, were obtained. Sequencing was performed with immunoSEQ multiplex PCR; in TCRdb, only in-frame clones are kept and a portion is missing. V and J calls and clone size are as listed in that table; D and trimming were resolved from the DNA. The table shows approximately 350,000 clones, with about 86% occurring only once. The sample is drawn from a study of blood T cell repertoires in COVID-19. Study in general: Researchers got acute and convalescent COVID-19 samples from the United States, Italy and Spain. The analysed material was cDNA or gDNA that came from T cells, B-cell-depleted T cells, or PBMCs.

During active infection, Seattle patients enrolled and were then monitored through disease. Deletions cut 1 base from V and 4 bases from J, with 18 bases between. Germline values: CDR1 SGHDT, CDR2 YYEEEE. The CDR3 covers 17 residues. The material sequenced was peripheral blood. This receptor was identified in an older woman with COVID-19, enrolled during active disease. The chain joins TRBV5-6 to TRBJ1-3, with D possibly TRBD1 on 6 matching bases. The CDR3 DNA follows: TGTGCCAGCAGCTTGAGAATGGCCGGGGGGCGAGGAAACACCATATATTTT. It encodes CASSLRMAGGRGNTIYF.